These 10 T cell receptor beta chains were all obtained from the same sample, sequenced in a study of CXCR3-negative and CXCR3-positive naive CD8 T cells. Overall study results and limits: CXCR3-positive naive cells had TRB CDR3s that were more hydrophobic than CXCR3-negative naive cells had.

No antigen has been identified for these receptors. Libraries of TRB cDNA were made by 5' RACE and carried UMIs. TCRdb reanalyzed the 5' RACE reads, giving one entry per CDR3 protein sequence and no DNA. Seen in this sample are approximately 100,000 distinct CDR3 sequences; the ten most common clones hold around 0.36%. Input material: naive CXCR3+ CD8+ T cells from blood. This sample's subset: CD45RO-CCR7+CD27+CD95- naive CD8+ T cells expressing CXCR3 (TNR3+). Receptors originate from a human donor in good health. Some clones in this sample may be carry-over from other donors' samples.

The chain uses TRBV29-1 and TRBJ2-7; TCRdb calls TRBD1, which cannot be checked without DNA. Germline loops: CDR1 SQVTM, CDR2 ANQGSEA. The CDR3 runs to 13 residues. CDR3 residues: CSVVGGFTYEQYF.

This rearrangement joins TRBV29-1 to TRBJ2-2; the TRBD1 assignment by TCRdb is unverifiable without DNA. The length of the CDR3 is 14 residues. Germline CDR1 and CDR2: SQVTM and ANQGSEA. This CDR3 reads CSVEQGTGTGELFF.

The chain carries TRBV12-3 or TRBV12-4 and TRBJ2-3; TCRdb's D gene call, TRBD1, goes unchecked for lack of DNA. CDR3 length: 15 amino acids. The chain's CDR3 is CASSHWDRAPDTQYF.

The chain couples TRBV7-6 to TRBJ2-7; the D call from TCRdb, TRBD1, cannot be confirmed without DNA. The CDR3 length is 15 residues. Germline V gene data show CDR1 as SGHVS and CDR2 as FNYEAQ. The CDR3: CASSSGQGINYEQYF.

This sequence joins TRBV5-5 and TRBJ2-7; TCRdb calls TRBD1, which cannot be checked without DNA. In germline, CDR1 is SGHKS, CDR2 YYEKEE (reference sequence). The CDR3 is 14 amino acids. The CDR3 region is CASSLGTGHYEQYF.

This chain connects TRBV2 to TRBJ2-7. Looked up from germline, CDR1 is SNHLY and CDR2 is FYNNEI. This CDR3 comprises 15 residues. CDR3: CASSESPGSYYEQYF.

The V gene is TRBV7-9, the J gene TRBJ2-5; there is no DNA to check the TCRdb D call of TRBD1. This CDR3 is built from 15 residues. The germline gives CDR1 SEHNR, CDR2 FQNEAQ (reference sequence). CDR3 in amino acids: CASSPGTGAQETQYF.

This chain connects TRBV5-1 to TRBJ2-1; the D call from TCRdb, TRBD2, cannot be confirmed without DNA. Germline CDR1 reads SGHRS; CDR2 reads YFSETQ. CDR3 size: 16 residues. The CDR3 loop is CASSLGLAGLYNEQFF. The full variable domain, completed using reference TRBV5-1 and TRBJ2-1, is KAGVTQTPRYLIKTRGQQVTLSCSPISGHRSVSWYQQTPGQGLQFLFEYFSETQRNKGNFPGRFSGRQFSNSRSEMNVSTLELGDSALYLCASSLGLAGLYNEQFFGPGTRLTVL.

The genes are TRBV3-1 and TRBJ2-1; TCRdb selects TRBD2, and the lack of DNA leaves this call unchecked. Germline values: CDR1 LGHDT, CDR2 YNNKEL (reference sequence). The CDR3 has 13 residues. The CDR3 region is CASSPGGGNEQFF.

This chain links TRBV6-5 with TRBJ1-6. CDR1 and CDR2 from the germline V gene are MNHEY and SVGAGI. This CDR3 contains 12 residues. The CDR3 region is CASSVVPSPLHF.